Following are 7 T cell receptor beta chains from one sample sequenced in a study of human T cells and chemical hapten exposure. TCRdb used MiXCR to reprocess the 5' RACE reads, holding one entry per CDR3 protein. The data contain tens of thousands of distinct CDR3 sequences, about 7.7% of them singletons. Unfractionated whole blood was the source of the extracted total RNA. These TCRs come from a male donor in good health.

The chain employs TRBV20-1 and TRBJ1-5; 7 nucleotides align to TRBD1. Germline V gives CDR1 DFQATT, CDR2 SNEGSKA (reference sequence). Trimming removed 4 bases from V and 2 bases from J; junction bases left unmatched: 5. There are 14 residues in the CDR3. CDR3 amino acids: CSANLGQGNQPQHF. The DNA for the CDR3 is TGCAGTGCTAACTTAGGACAGGGCAATCAGCCCCAGCATTTT.

The chain joins TRBV7-9 to TRBJ2-7; 7 bases line up with TRBD1. V was clipped by 4 bases and J by 6 bases; unmatched bases: 0. The germline gives CDR1 SEHNR, CDR2 FQNEAQ (reference sequence). The CDR3 is 11 residues long. CDR3: CASSWDSEQYF. CDR3 DNA: TGTGCCAGCAGCTGGGACAGCGAGCAGTACTTC.

This clonotype was seen only a few times. The chain joins TRBV12-3 or TRBV12-4 to TRBJ1-2; TRBD1 might be the D (6 bases). V lost 3 bases and J lost 6, with 14 bases in between. CDR3 length: 14 residues. The DNA for the CDR3 is TGTGCCAGCAGTTTGGCCAGGGGAAAGGATGGCTACACCTTC. This sequence encodes CASSLARGKDGYTF.

This clonotype occurred many times. This sequence joins TRBV5-1 and TRBJ2-1, with 10 bases matching TRBD2. The CDR3 has 18 residues. The junction had 7 bases not matched to a gene; V was cut back by 0 bases and J by 1 base. In germline, CDR1 is SGHRS, CDR2 YFSETQ. As DNA, the CDR3 is TGCGCCAGCAGCTTGGTTAGCGGGGGGCTAGGTTCCTACAATGAGCAGTTCTTC. Its translation is CASSLVSGGLGSYNEQFF.

In its sample, this clonotype was seen a few times. The chain carries TRBV29-1 and TRBJ2-7, with a weak D call TRBD1 (6 bases). Trimming removed 6 bases from V and 2 bases from J, with 14 bases in between. This CDR3 is built from 13 residues. The V gene's germline CDR1 is SQVTM and CDR2 ANQGSEA. Here the CDR3 DNA reads TGCAGCGTCTCCCCGGGACATCCCTACGAGCAGTACTTC. Amino acids: CSVSPGHPYEQYF.

This clonotype has only a few counts. The chain has TRBV9 and TRBJ2-1, with 10 bases aligning to TRBD2. V lost 3 bases and J lost 8; bases outside the gene matches: 8. CDR1 is SGDLS, CDR2 YYNGEE, per germline. The CDR3 sequence is 15 residues long. The CDR3 sequence is CASSGSGRALDEQFF. The CDR3 DNA is TGTGCCAGCAGCGGAAGCGGGAGGGCTCTGGATGAGCAGTTCTTC.

V and J are TRBV19 and TRBJ1-5, with D possibly matching TRBD1 (6 bases). Trimming stripped 7 bases from V and 0 bases from J, with 13 bases between. CDR3 length: 15 residues. CDR1 and CDR2 (germline): LNHDA, SQIVND (reference sequence). In DNA form, the CDR3 reads TGTGCCAGTATGTCAGGGGACGTTAGCAATCAGCCCCAGCATTTT. The encoded protein is CASMSGDVSNQPQHF.